The following is a TCR beta chain sequence with its context. What it binds is not known. The germline gene is not matched at one end of the junction; a read error may be the cause. This CDR3 has 15 amino acids. CDR1 and CDR2 (germline): MNHNS, SASEGT. The data were taken from a study of T cells in Graves' hyperthyroidism and ophthalmopathy. Study summary: Peripheral blood was obtained at initial diagnosis, preceding any treatment.

The CDR3 regions of TCR beta were amplified from RNA transcripts. Using the HTBI primer set, a first-round RT-PCR was run on the TCR CDR3. In TCRdb, the multiplex PCR reads were re-called with MiXCR into one record per CDR3 protein. The sample contains hundreds of thousands of distinct CDR3 sequences, roughly a sixth of which appear only once. Overall study findings and caveats: Most thyroid clonotypes with frequency above 0.001 were detected in blood. A median about 6 months before onset, the model predicted ophthalmopathy.

The J gene is TRBJ1-2, the V gene TRBV6-1; 9 positions match TRBD1. The TCR originated in a woman aged 45 to 65 with Graves' hyperthyroidism that later progressed to Graves' ophthalmopathy. The sample taken for sequencing was blood. The CDR3 coding sequence is TGTACCAGCAGCCAAGGGACAGGGCCTAACTATGGCTACACCTTC. Its translation: CTSSQGTGPNYGYTF.